Below, 8 T cell receptor beta chains from the same sample are listed, as sequenced in a study of T cells in Graves' hyperthyroidism and ophthalmopathy (dated by TCRdb to between 2019 and 2020). Library prep was done by multiplex PCR. Sequencing instrument: Illumina HiSeq 2000. Amplification of TCR beta CDR3 regions was carried out from RNA transcripts. For the first round of RT-PCR on the TCR CDR3, the HTBI primer set was used together with the Qiagen OneStep RT-PCR kit. TCRdb trimmed the raw reads at Q25, called clones with MiXCR and kept productive beta chains. Identical CDR3 protein sequences are pooled into one entry, listed with their most common genes and DNA. The sample has some 700,000 distinct CDR3 sequences on record, 17% of them singletons. In total, the top ten clones hold less than 20% of the sample. The sequencing input was blood. These receptors were taken from a man between 50 and 59 years old with Graves' hyperthyroidism.

Concerning this clonotype itself: A single base separates this from a much larger clone, so it may be a read error. The chain employs TRBV28 and TRBJ1-2; D is perhaps TRBD1 (5 bases). Germline values: CDR1 MDHEN, CDR2 SYDVKM. The CDR3 totals 14 residues. In DNA form, the CDR3 reads TGTGCCAGCAGTTTAGATGCAGGGAACTATGGCAACACCTTC. Translation: CASSLDAGNYGNTF.

This clonotype was counted many times. The V and J genes are TRBV2 and TRBJ2-7, with TRBD1 matching 7 bases. V shed 10 bases and J 0 bases; nucleotides not matched to a gene: 9. Looked up from germline, CDR1 is SNHLY and CDR2 is FYNNEI. This CDR3 region has 14 residues. CDR3 coding DNA: TGTGCCATTGACAGGGCGAAGTTCTCCTACGAGCAGTACTTC. As protein: CAIDRAKFSYEQYF.

At least ten counts were recorded for this clonotype. J is TRBJ2-5 and V is TRBV7-3, with 8 bases identical to TRBD2. Germline CDR1 is SGHTA and CDR2 is FQGTGA. J lost 0 bases, V lost 5 bases, and 11 bases had no gene match. CDR3 length equals 17 residues. CDR3: CASSPDGGGTYQETQYF. As DNA, the CDR3 is TGTGCCAGCAGCCCCGACGGGGGGGGGACGTACCAAGAGACCCAGTACTTC.

The table lists this clonotype with many counts. The chain has TRBV11-2 and TRBJ1-2, with D unresolved. The CDR3 consists of 14 residues. Per the germline V gene, CDR1 is SGHAT and CDR2 is FQNNGV. V was cut by 2 bases and J by 6 bases, with 13 bases left in between. The CDR3 region is CASSLTRTSHGYTF. CDR3 coding DNA: TGTGCCAGCAGCTTAACCAGGACCTCACATGGCTACACCTTC.

This sequence joins TRBV7-9 and TRBJ1-5, with unresolved D. V lost 5 bases and J 6 bases, leaving 11 bases between the germline ends. CDR3 size: 13 residues. Germline CDR1 and CDR2: SEHNR and FQNEAQ (reference sequence). The CDR3 here is CASSPAGSQPQHF. Written as DNA, the CDR3 is TGTGCCAGCAGCCCGGCGGGGAGTCAGCCCCAGCATTTT.

A word on this clonotype: This may stem from a read error, because a much larger clone lies one nucleotide away. This chain links TRBV6-9 with TRBJ1-2; no clear D. Germline V CDR1 and CDR2: MNHGY, SVAAGI. CDR3 length: 13 residues. The CDR3 nucleotides are TGTGCCAGCAGTTACCAGGCCGTCCTTGGCCACACCTTC. It specifies CASSYQAVLGHTF.

J is TRBJ2-1 and V is TRBV19; tentative D call: TRBD2 (5 bases). This CDR3 comprises 16 residues. V was shortened by 3 bases and J by 1 base, with 13 bases between the two germline ends. Germline lookup yields CDR1 LNHDA and CDR2 SQIVND (reference sequence). The CDR3 region has the DNA TGTGCCAGTAGTATGGGAGCTAGCAGTTCCTACAATGAGCAGTTCTTC. Amino acid sequence: CASSMGASSSYNEQFF.

This clonotype was observed at least ten times. The chain combines TRBV12-3 or TRBV12-4 with TRBJ2-7, with TRBD1 as a possible D gene (5 bases). Trimming cost V 8 bases and J 6 bases, with 17 bases left between them. The CDR3 contains 13 residues. The DNA for the CDR3 is TGTGCCAGCGCGCCCTTCAGGGCCGGCGAGCAGTACTTC. Residues: CASAPFRAGEQYF.